These T cell receptor beta chains were read from a single sample in a study of neurological immune-mediated disorders. TCRdb recomputed calls from the 5' RACE reads with MiXCR, one row per CDR3 protein. The sample has around 100,000 distinct CDR3 sequences, less than 14% seen once; the top ten hold about 3.1%. The sample was PBMCs. The receptors here all came from a female donor with HTLV-1-associated myelopathy (HAM/TSP). The conserved cysteine and the conserved F or W are not part of the CDR3 here. D genes are given only for firm matches.

cdr3_aa,v_call,d_call,j_call
SARDPGGLSYNEQF,TRBV20-1,.,TRBJ2-1
ASSLLAFNGELF,TRBV14,.,TRBJ2-2
ASSRRDQREKLF,TRBV19,.,TRBJ1-4
ASSLVQRAEQY,TRBV5-1,.,TRBJ2-7
ASSGQGGSGELF,TRBV5-1,TRBD1,TRBJ2-2
ASSFSGPTTTTDTQY,TRBV7-9,TRBD2,TRBJ2-3
SANSLYGYT,TRBV20-1,.,TRBJ1-2
SAKGRANTEAF,TRBV20-1,.,TRBJ1-1
ASSLPPGLAGSNEQF,TRBV28,TRBD2,TRBJ2-1
ASRPRAGQVGELF,TRBV5-1,TRBD1,TRBJ2-2
ASSLGDHAGELF,TRBV5-1,.,TRBJ2-2
ASGQGYT,TRBV2,.,TRBJ1-2
SVERQGRAGELF,TRBV29-1,.,TRBJ2-2
ASSLVSSGGHGQY,TRBV7-2,TRBD2,TRBJ2-7
ATSPGQGRTDTQY,TRBV24-1,TRBD1,TRBJ2-3
ASSFRGMDTEAF,TRBV5-1,.,TRBJ1-1
ASSYGGVQTYEQY,TRBV6-5,.,TRBJ2-7